This TCR beta chain was recovered during a study of regulatory T cells in long-lasting Graves disease. Notes on the study in general: There were preferences for TRBV28, TRBJ1-2 and TRBJ2-5 in persistent disease.

HTBI primers from iRepertoire and Arm-PCR of CDR3 regions yielded the TCR beta libraries. TCRdb ran MiXCR on the multiplex PCR reads and lists one entry per CDR3 protein. The sample holds a few hundred thousand distinct CDR3 sequences, about 17% seen once. The time point here: newly diagnosed GD, antithyroid drugs for less than 3 months. With RNA extracted from PBMCs as input, the TCR library was made. This clonotype has ten or more counts. The antigen remains unidentified. With 3 bases removed from V and 1 base from J, the gap between germline ends came to 9 bases. The germline V gene has CDR1 SGHAT and CDR2 FQNNGV. The CDR3 totals 14 residues. These records were also assigned to another study, of T cells in Graves' hyperthyroidism and ophthalmopathy. From that second work: The HTBI primer set drove a first-round RT-PCR of the TCR CDR3.

The chain couples TRBV11-2 to TRBJ2-5; D is uncertain. Source: peripheral blood mononuclear cells (PBMCs), taken at new diagnosis, from a patient treated with antithyroid drugs. The TCR sequence derives from a woman aged 18-30 years with Graves disease. CDR3 amino acids: CASSFGRLQETQYF. The CDR3 nucleotides read TGTGCCAGCAGCTTCGGACGCCTCCAAGAGACCCAGTACTTC.